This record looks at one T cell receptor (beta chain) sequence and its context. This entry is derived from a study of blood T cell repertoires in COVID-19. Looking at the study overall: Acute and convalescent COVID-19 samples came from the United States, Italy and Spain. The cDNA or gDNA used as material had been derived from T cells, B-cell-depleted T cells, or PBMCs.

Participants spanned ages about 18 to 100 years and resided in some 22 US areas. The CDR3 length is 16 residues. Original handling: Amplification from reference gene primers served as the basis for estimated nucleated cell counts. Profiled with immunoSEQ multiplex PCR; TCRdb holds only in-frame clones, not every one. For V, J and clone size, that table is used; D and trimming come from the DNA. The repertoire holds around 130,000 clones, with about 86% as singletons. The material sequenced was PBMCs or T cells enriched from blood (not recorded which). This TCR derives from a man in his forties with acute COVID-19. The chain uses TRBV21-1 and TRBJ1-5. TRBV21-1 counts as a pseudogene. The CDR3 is CASPQRGRVCNQPQHF. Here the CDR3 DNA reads TGTGCCAGCCCCCAGCGGGGAAGAGTTTGCAATCAGCCCCAGCATTTT.